This passage covers 11 T cell receptor beta chains from one sample sequenced in a study of glioma-infiltrating T cells. The iRepertoire nested amplicon-rescue multiplex PCR amplified TCR alpha and beta CDR3s from RNA. Using its own MiXCR run on the multiplex PCR reads, TCRdb lists one record per CDR3 protein. The sample has 150,000 to 200,000 distinct CDR3 sequences, around 45% seen once. Sequencing was done on a sample of glioma tissue, nonneoplastic brain tissue, or PBMCs (not recorded which). These receptor sequences come from a human donor with low-grade glioma or glioblastoma, undergoing nonglioma brain surgery, or in good health (not recorded which).

This clonotype was observed once. V gene TRBV19 combines with J gene TRBJ2-4, with D possibly being TRBD1 or TRBD2 (5 bases each). This CDR3 comprises 14 residues. Trimming removed 8 bases at V and 5 bases at J, with 16 bases between. The V gene's germline CDR1 is LNHDA and CDR2 SQIVND (reference sequence). The CDR3 here is CASSPGPGENIQYF. CDR3 DNA: TGTGCCAGTTCTCCGGGGCCCGGTGAAAACATTCAGTACTTC.

The chain uses TRBV6-1 and TRBJ2-5; 8 nucleotides agree with TRBD2. CDR1 is MNHNS and CDR2 is SASEGT in the germline V gene. Trimming took 3 bases from V and 5 from J; bases not matched to a gene: 5. The CDR3 contains 14 residues. The CDR3 region is CASSESGSTETQYF. In nucleotides, the CDR3 is TGTGCCAGCAGTGAGAGCGGGAGTACTGAGACCCAGTACTTC.

Only a few counts were recorded for this clonotype. The chain employs TRBV12-3 or TRBV12-4 and TRBJ2-7, with D unresolved. The V gene lost 3 bases and the J gene lost 4 bases, with 13 bases spanning the gap. This CDR3 has 14 amino acids. Here the CDR3 DNA reads TGTGCCAGCAGTTTCCGGTATGAAGAGTACGAGCAGTACTTC. It translates to CASSFRYEEYEQYF.

As regards this clonotype: A clone one base away is much larger, so this may be a read error. This chain connects TRBV7-9 to TRBJ1-1; D unclear. CDR1 is SEHNR, CDR2 FQNEAQ, per germline (reference sequence). The length of the CDR3 is 13 residues. The CDR3 DNA follows: TGTGCCAGCAGCCCGCCGGCTAACACTGGAGCTTTCTTT. Translated: CASSPPANTGAFF.

This clonotype was found once. The gene calls are TRBV11-2 and TRBJ2-3; D is unresolved. Germline V gene sequence: CDR1 SGHAT, CDR2 FQNNGV. This CDR3 has 14 residues. Trimming cost V 1 base and J 0 bases, with 5 bases left between them. For the CDR3, the DNA is TGTGCCAGCAGCTTAGGCATTAGCACAGATACGCAGTATTTT. This codes for CASSLGISTDTQYF. Based on the CDR3 plus reference TRBV11-2 and TRBJ2-3, the full variable domain is EAGVAQSPRYKIIEKRQSVAFWCNPISGHATLYWYQQILGQGPKLLIQFQNNGVVDDSQLPKDRFSAERLKGVDSTLKIQPAKLEDSAVYLCASSLGISTDTQYFGPGTRLTVL.

The V and J genes are TRBV7-2 and TRBJ1-5; D unresolved. The germline CDR1 and CDR2 sequences are SGHTA and FQGNSA. V was shortened by 4 bases and J by 0 bases, with 10 bases between the two germline ends. The length of the CDR3 is 15 residues. The CDR3 reads CTSSYGTYSNQPQHF. Here the CDR3 DNA reads TGTACCAGCAGCTACGGAACTTATAGCAATCAGCCCCAGCATTTT.

This clonotype appeared many times. The rearrangement uses TRBV7-2 and TRBJ2-7; D is unclear. The V gene lost 1 base and the J gene lost 3 bases, with 7 bases spanning the gap. The germline V gene has CDR1 SGHTA and CDR2 FQGNSA. The length of the CDR3 is 13 residues. The CDR3 loop reads CASSLESIYEQYF. The CDR3 DNA is TGTGCCAGCAGCTTAGAGTCCATCTACGAGCAGTACTTC.

The genes are TRBV7-9 and TRBJ2-5; no definite D call. Per the germline V gene, CDR1 is SEHNR and CDR2 is FQNEAQ (reference sequence). Trimming stripped 5 bases from V and 4 bases from J, with 11 bases between. The CDR3 spans 13 residues. In DNA form, the CDR3 reads TGTGCCAGCAGCCCCGACGGAGTAGAGACCCAGTACTTC. Translation: CASSPDGVETQYF.

This clonotype was recorded many times. The J gene is TRBJ1-5, the V gene TRBV20-1; D not resolved. The CDR3 runs to 13 residues. V lost 1 base, J lost 3 bases, and 7 bases lay in between. The germline CDR1 and CDR2 sequences are DFQATT and SNEGSKA (reference sequence). CDR3 sequence (DNA): TGCAGTGCTAGAGGTCCGGACAATCAGCCCCAGCATTTT. It specifies CSARGPDNQPQHF.

The V and J genes are TRBV19 and TRBJ2-3; TRBD2 matches at 11 bases. V dropped 4 bases and J dropped 2; count of bases not matched to a gene: 2. The CDR3 is 15 residues long. Looked up from germline, CDR1 is LNHDA and CDR2 is SQIVND (reference sequence). In DNA form, the CDR3 reads TGTGCCAGTAGTACGACTAGCGGGGACACAGATACGCAGTATTTT. This encodes CASSTTSGDTDTQYF.

This clonotype occurred many times. V usage is TRBV19 and J usage is TRBJ2-1; 8 nucleotides align to TRBD2. The CDR3 has 14 residues. Per the germline V gene, CDR1 is LNHDA and CDR2 is SQIVND (reference sequence). The junction had 7 bases not matched to a gene; V was cut back by 5 bases and J by 7 bases. This CDR3 is CASSVSSGLNEQFF. For the CDR3, the DNA is TGTGCCAGTAGTGTCTCTAGCGGGTTGAATGAGCAGTTCTTC.